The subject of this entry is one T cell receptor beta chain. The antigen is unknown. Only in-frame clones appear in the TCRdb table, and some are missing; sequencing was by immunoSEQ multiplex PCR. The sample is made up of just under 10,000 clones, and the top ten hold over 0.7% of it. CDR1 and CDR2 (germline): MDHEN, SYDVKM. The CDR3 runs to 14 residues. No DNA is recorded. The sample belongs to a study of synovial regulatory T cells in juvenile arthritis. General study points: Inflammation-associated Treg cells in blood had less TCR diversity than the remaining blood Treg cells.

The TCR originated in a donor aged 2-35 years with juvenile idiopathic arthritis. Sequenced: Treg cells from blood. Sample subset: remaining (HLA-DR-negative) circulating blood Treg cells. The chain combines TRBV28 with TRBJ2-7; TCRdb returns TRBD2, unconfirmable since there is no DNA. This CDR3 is CASSNGLASYEQYF.